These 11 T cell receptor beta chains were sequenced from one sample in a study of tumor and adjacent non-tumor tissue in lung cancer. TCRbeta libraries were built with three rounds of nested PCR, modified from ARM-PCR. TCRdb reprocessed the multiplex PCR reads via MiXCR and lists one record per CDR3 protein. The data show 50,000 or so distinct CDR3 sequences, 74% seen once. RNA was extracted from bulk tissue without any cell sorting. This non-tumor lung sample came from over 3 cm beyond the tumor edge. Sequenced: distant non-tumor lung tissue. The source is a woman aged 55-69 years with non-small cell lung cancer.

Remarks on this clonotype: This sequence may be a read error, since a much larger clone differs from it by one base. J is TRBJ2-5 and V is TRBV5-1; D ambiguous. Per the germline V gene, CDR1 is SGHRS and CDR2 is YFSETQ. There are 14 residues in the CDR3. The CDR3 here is CARSLAYSQETQYF. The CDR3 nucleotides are TGCGCCAGGAGCTTGGCCTACAGCCAAGAGACCCAGTACTTC.

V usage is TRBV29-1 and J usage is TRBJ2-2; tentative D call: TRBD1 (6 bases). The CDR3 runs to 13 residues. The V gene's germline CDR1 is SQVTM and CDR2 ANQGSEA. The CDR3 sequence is CNVSRDNREELFF. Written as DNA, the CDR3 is TGCAACGTCAGCAGGGACAACCGGGAGGAGCTGTTTTTT.

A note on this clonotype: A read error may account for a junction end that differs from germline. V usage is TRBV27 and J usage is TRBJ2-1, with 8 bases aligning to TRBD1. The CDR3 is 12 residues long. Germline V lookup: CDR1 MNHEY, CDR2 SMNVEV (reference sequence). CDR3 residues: CASQTGVYEQFF. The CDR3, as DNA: TGTGCCAGCCAGACAGGGGTCTATGAGCAGTTTTTC.

CDR3 sequence reads: CASSLNPSGVTEAFF. CDR3 nucleotides: TGTGCCAGCAGCTTAAATCCCTCAGGGGTAACCGAAGCTTTCTTT. The rearrangement uses TRBV11-2 and TRBJ1-1; D is perhaps TRBD1 (6 bases). V was pared by 2 bases and J by 8 bases, with 18 bases between. The CDR3 is 15 residues long. Germline CDR1 SGHAT, CDR2 FQNNGV.

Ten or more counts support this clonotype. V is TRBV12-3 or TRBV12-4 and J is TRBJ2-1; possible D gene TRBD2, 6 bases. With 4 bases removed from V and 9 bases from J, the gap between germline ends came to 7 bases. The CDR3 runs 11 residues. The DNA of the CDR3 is TGTGCCAGCAGTTCCGGGGGTGAGCAGTTCTTC. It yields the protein CASSSGGEQFF.

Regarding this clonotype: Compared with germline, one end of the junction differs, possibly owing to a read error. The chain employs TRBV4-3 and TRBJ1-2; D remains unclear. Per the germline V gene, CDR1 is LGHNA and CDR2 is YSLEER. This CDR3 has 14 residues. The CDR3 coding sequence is TGCGACAGCAGTCAATTAGGACGGGGAGATGGCTACACCTTC. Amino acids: CDSSQLGRGDGYTF.

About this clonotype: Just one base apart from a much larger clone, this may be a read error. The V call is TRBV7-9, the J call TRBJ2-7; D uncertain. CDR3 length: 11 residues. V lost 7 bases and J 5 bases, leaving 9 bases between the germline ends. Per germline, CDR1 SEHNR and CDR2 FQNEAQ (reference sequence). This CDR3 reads CASNSGHEQYF. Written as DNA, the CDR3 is TGTGCCAGCAACTCCGGACACGAGCAGTACTTC.

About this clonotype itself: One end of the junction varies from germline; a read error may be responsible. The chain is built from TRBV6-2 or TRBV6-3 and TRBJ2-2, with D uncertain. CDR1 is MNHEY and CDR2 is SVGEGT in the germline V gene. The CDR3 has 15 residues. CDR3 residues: CASTHRSSWTGELFF. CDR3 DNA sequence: TGTGCCAGCACCCATCGAAGTAGCTGGACCGGTGAGCTGTTTTTT.

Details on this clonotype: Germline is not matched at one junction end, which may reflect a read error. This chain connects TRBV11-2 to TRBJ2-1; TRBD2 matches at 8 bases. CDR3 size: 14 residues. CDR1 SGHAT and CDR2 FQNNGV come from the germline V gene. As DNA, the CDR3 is TGTGCCAACAGCTTTAGCGGGGACTACAATGAGCAGTTCTTC. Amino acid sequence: CANSFSGDYNEQFF.

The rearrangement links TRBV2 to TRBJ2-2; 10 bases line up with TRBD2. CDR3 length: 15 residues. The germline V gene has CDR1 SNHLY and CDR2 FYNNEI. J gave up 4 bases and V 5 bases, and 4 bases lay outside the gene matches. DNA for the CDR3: TGTGCCAGCAGTTTAAGCGGGAGGGGCACCGGGGAGCTGTTTTTT. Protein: CASSLSGRGTGELFF.

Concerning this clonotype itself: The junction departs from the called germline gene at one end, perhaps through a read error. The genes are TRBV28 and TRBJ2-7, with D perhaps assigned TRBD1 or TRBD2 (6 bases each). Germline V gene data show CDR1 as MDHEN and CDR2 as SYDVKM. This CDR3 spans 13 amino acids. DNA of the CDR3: TGTACCAGCAGGGGCGGGACACTCTACGGGCAGTACTTC. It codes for CTSRGGTLYGQYF.